These 3 T cell receptor beta chains were all obtained from the same sample, sequenced in a study of cytomegalovirus exposure and HLA in healthy donors. This PCR relied on a set of 60 Vbeta primers and 13 Jbeta primers. The repertoire was sequenced with immunoSEQ multiplex PCR; TCRdb's copy has only in-frame clones and lacks some. The table shows about 120,000 clones, with approximately 79% occurring only once. Source material: PBMCs. The receptors were sampled from a man over 45 in good health and CMV-seropositive.

The J gene is TRBJ2-2, the V gene TRBV7-9; 7 nucleotides match TRBD2. Germline V CDR1 and CDR2: SEHNR, FQNEAQ (reference sequence). The CDR3 loop spans 14 amino acids. J was trimmed by 7 bases and V by 1 base; bases with no gene match: 3. CDR3: CASSLVAGDGELFF. Written as DNA, the CDR3 is TGTGCCAGCAGCTTAGTTGCGGGGGACGGGGAGCTGTTTTTT.

This clone was seen only a few times. The chain couples TRBV9 to TRBJ2-1; TRBD2 matches 8 bases. In germline, CDR1 is SGDLS, CDR2 YYNGEE. This CDR3 is 15 amino acids long. Losses at the gene ends were 0 bases for V and 3 bases for J; bases not matched to a gene: 2. This chain's CDR3 is CASSVAAGVYNEQFF. The CDR3 DNA reads TGTGCCAGCAGCGTAGCAGCGGGGGTCTACAATGAGCAGTTCTTC.

This clone was detected once. This chain joins TRBV7-2 and TRBJ1-2; TRBD1 agrees at 7 bases. This CDR3 is built from 14 residues. V dropped 6 bases and J dropped 2; count of bases not matched to a gene: 6. CDR1 SGHTA and CDR2 FQGNSA come from the germline V gene. This chain's CDR3 is CASRPGTANYGYTF. The CDR3 coding sequence is TGTGCCAGCAGACCCGGGACAGCGAACTATGGCTACACCTTC.